This T cell receptor (beta chain) was captured by sequencing in a study of siplizumab effects on memory and regulatory T cells (dated by TCRdb to about 2019). With respect to the entire study: The effect of the anti-CD2 antibody siplizumab on alloreactive T-cell subsets was examined in allogeneic mixed lymphocyte reactions constructed from human PBMCs.

The library was made by the immunoSEQ multiplex PCR assay. Each sample had around 100,000 TCR templates assayed by the deep sequencing platform. Genomic DNA extracted from sorted T cells was used for TCRbeta CDR3 sequencing. The original pipeline was this. The R programming language was used for clonal analysis of TCRbeta CDR3 data. Unstimulated samples were compared with post-reaction CFSE-low samples to define alloreactive CD4+ and CD8+ clones. By matching sequences to the repertoires of sorted unstimulated Treg and non-Treg cells, each alloreactive CD4+ clone was assigned a regulatory or non-regulatory origin. TCRdb's version of the immuneACCESS table is confined to in-frame rearrangements and falls short of the full clone set. An unresolved V gene accounts for under half of the shortfall where checked; the remainder is of unknown origin. V and J calls and clone size are those listed in that table; D and trimming were worked out from the DNA. The sample has around 95,000 clones on record, 75% to 95% of them singletons. Roughly 0.15% of the sample comes from the top ten.

The CDR3 runs 14 amino acids, cysteine and phenylalanine included. Kept here is only the CDR3 DNA, which spans 42 bases and is read in frame from base 1. Trimming at the junction amounts to 3 bases on V and 8 bases on J, and the germline ends lie 11 bases apart. CDR1 MNHGY and CDR2 SVAAGI are derived from the germline V gene. With regard to this clone: The antigen this receptor binds is unknown. It has no much larger one-base neighbor in the sample; base qualities were not kept.

Sorted unstimulated T cells and proliferating T cells recovered from mixed lymphocyte reactions were subjected to TCRbeta CDR3 sequencing. Fresh whole blood from more than 8 HLA-typed healthy donors was used as the source from which PBMCs were isolated. General findings and caveats noted by the study authors: Compared with memory T cells, unstimulated naive T cells appeared more diverse, and naive cells seemed to make a substantial contribution to the alloresponse. Because sequences at frequencies below about 10^-5 were poorly captured, only a minor fraction of alloreactive clones could be mapped back to unstimulated subsets. Roughly 80-97% of proliferating CD4+ or CD8+ clones could not be assigned a naive or memory phenotype. The cumulative frequency of alloreactive sequences traceable to unstimulated CD4+ memory T cells was significantly reduced by siplizumab. Among mappable alloreactive CD4+ clones, the Treg-derived fraction averaged approximately 63% with siplizumab versus about 27% in control reactions. Whether proliferating Tregs from siplizumab cultures actually had suppressive function was not functionally confirmed.

This sequence was found in a human donor in good health. The sequencing input was CD4+ T cells sorted from blood. The chain employs TRBV6-9 and TRBJ1-6, with no confident D gene call. Here is the DNA: TGTGCCAGCAGTTACGAAGGGTCCCATTCACCCCTCCACTTT. Translated, this is CASSYEGSHSPLHF.